The clone carrying this TCR beta chain was found a few times. As yet, its antigen is unknown. Deletions cut 3 bases from V and 3 bases from J, with 9 bases between. Germline V CDR1 and CDR2: SGHTA, FQGTGA. This CDR3 spans 15 amino acids. The data derive from a study of cytomegalovirus exposure and HLA in healthy donors. Primers included in the PCR were 60 Vbeta and 13 Jbeta primers. Clones were read by immunoSEQ multiplex PCR, and TCRdb kept only the in-frame ones, dropping some. The table includes around 97,000 clones, around 10% detected once. The study's findings and limits: A few CMV-associated chains were confirmed in vitro to be specific for CMV antigens. Earlier analysis looked at TCR beta V segments, and most were productive about 90% or about 30% of the time. Later work showed greater clonal expansion in HLA-associated TCR beta chains than in equally common others. Cytomegalovirus association was assigned to over 150 TCR beta chains.

This chain uses TRBV7-3 with TRBJ2-6; the D is unclear. The receptor was derived from a man between 45 and 60 years old in good health and CMV-seropositive. The specimen was PBMCs. Here the CDR3 reads CASSLESSGANVLTF. DNA of the CDR3: TGTGCCAGCAGCTTGGAGTCTAGTGGGGCCAACGTCCTGACTTTC. Filled out from reference TRBV7-3 and TRBJ2-6, the complete variable domain reads GAGVSQTPSNKVTEKGKYVELRCDPISGHTALYWYRQSLGQGPEFLIYFQGTGAADDSGLPNDRFFAVRPEGSVSTLKIQRTERGDSAVYLCASSLESSGANVLTFGAGSRLTVL.